This T cell receptor (beta chain) was recovered during a study of response to subunit inactivated influenza vaccine. The CDR3 is made up of 15 amino acids. Per the germline V gene, CDR1 is SGHVS and CDR2 is FQNEAQ. V was clipped by 0 bases and J by 5 bases; unmatched bases: 6. TCRdb itself ran the RT-PCR reads through MiXCR, one entry per CDR3 protein. The sample shows 610,000 or so distinct CDR3 sequences, approximately 14% of them seen only once. The material sequenced was PBMCs from blood, taken roughly 12 days after vaccination. The rearrangement links TRBV7-8 to TRBJ1-1; 7 positions match TRBD1. The TCR comes from a man aged 50 to 59 who received an inactivated influenza vaccine. Written as DNA, the CDR3 is TGTGCCAGCAGCTTAGCTTCGCAGGGGGTGACTGAAGCTTTCTTT. Translation: CASSLASQGVTEAFF.